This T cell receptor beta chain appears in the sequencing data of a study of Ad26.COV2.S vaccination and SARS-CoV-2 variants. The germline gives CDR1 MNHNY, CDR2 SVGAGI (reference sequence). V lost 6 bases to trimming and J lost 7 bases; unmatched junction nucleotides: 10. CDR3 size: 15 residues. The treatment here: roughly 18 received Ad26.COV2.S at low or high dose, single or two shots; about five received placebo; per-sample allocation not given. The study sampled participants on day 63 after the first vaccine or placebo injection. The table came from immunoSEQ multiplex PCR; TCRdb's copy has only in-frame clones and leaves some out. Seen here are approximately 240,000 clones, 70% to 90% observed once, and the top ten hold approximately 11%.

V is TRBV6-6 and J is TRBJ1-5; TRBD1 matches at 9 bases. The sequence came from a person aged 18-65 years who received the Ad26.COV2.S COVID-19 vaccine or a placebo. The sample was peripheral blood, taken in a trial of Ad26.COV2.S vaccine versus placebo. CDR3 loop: CASRPTGGGVQPQHF. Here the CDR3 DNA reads TGTGCCAGCAGACCTACAGGGGGCGGCGTGCAGCCCCAGCATTTT.